This T cell receptor beta chain stems from a study of T cell changes during pregnancy in multiple sclerosis. Between the trimmed V and J ends, which lost 0 bases and 2 bases, there was a span of 11 bases. Germline V gene lookup returns CDR1 MNHNS and CDR2 SASEGT. The CDR3 consists of 16 residues. Profiling relied on immunoSEQ multiplex PCR, and the TCRdb table lists in-frame clones only, not all of them. Of 57,000 or so clones in the sample, roughly 86% were seen once. The chain couples TRBV6-1 to TRBJ2-1, with D perhaps matching TRBD2 (6 bases). This sample comprised peripheral blood, obtained in the first trimester of pregnancy. This receptor was taken from a female donor with multiple sclerosis, enrolled in a pregnancy study. The CDR3 DNA sequence: TGTGCCAGCAGTGAAGCGCAACTAGCTCCCTACAATGAGCAGTTCTTC. Its translation is CASSEAQLAPYNEQFF.